The TCR beta chain described here comes from a study of blood T cell repertoires in COVID-19 (dated by TCRdb to about 2020). About the investigation overall: Samples covering the acute and convalescent phases of COVID-19 were provided by collaborators in the United States, Italy and Spain. The material from the prospective study consisted of cDNA or gDNA derived from T cells, B-cell-depleted T cells, or PBMCs. The dataset comprised deeply sampled blood TCRbeta repertoires from subjects exposed to, actively infected with, or recovered from COVID-19. The repertoires were released in a freely available public database intended as a resource for research on the immune response to SARS-CoV-2. The samples were drawn from two sources: the first 160 participants of the ongoing ImmuneRACE study, and approximately 1,300 subjects contributed by 6 global collaborators. Nearly every sample came with metadata listing a de-identified subject ID, COVID-19 status, age in years and sex. Where available, HLA class I and class II types were obtained from metadata supplied by the sample provider rather than from assay-based typing.

The full study reports these points: The quantity of clinical and demographic metadata differed by source and by participant and was supplied without curation.

In the prospective study, participants were roughly 18 to 100 years old, resided in about two dozen geographic areas of the United States, and were enrolled through a virtual design. To assign participants to cohorts, the prospective study relied on clinical history that participants themselves reported in a screening survey and a study questionnaire. Mobile phlebotomists in the prospective study collected whole blood, serum and a nasopharyngeal or oropharyngeal swab from every participant. Prospective study participants could optionally give additional blood draws and questionnaires over an approximately two-month period. Before DNA extraction, prospective study blood samples were shipped either frozen or at room temperature. As concerns this clone: Its recognized antigen is unknown. Per-base qualities were not stored, and no clone one base away is much larger.

TCRbeta CDR3 regions were amplified from genomic DNA by means of the immunoSEQ Assay, a bias-controlled multiplex PCR. On the authors' methods: Nucleated cell counts per sample were estimated from amplification of reference gene primers within the assay. Sequence reads were collapsed and filtered to measure the absolute abundance of every unique TCRbeta CDR3 rearrangement. For each sample, productive Simpson clonality was calculated as the square root of Simpson's diversity index over productive rearrangements. TCRdb re-hosts the immuneACCESS table, in-frame sequences only. Its copies lack some clones; in the studies checked, an unresolved V gene accounts for under half of them, and the cause for the rest is not known. The V and J calls and clone size were taken over from that table, and D and trimming were inferred from the DNA. This sample lists around 280,000 clones; almost 90% were detected once. The ten largest clones capture about 1.5% of the sample.

Sequencing input: PBMCs or T cells enriched from blood (not recorded which). The receptor's source is a woman aged 18-30 years with acute COVID-19.

The CDR3 loop reads CAWSTGGYNSYEQYF. At the DNA level, the sequence is TGTGCCTGGAGTACAGGGGGCTACAACTCCTACGAGCAGTACTTC. The chain couples TRBV30 to TRBJ2-7, with 9 middle bases fitting TRBD1. For CDR1 and CDR2, the germline V gene (reference sequence) lists GTSNPN and SVGIG. The CDR3 runs 15 amino acids, cysteine and phenylalanine included. CDR3 DNA only is kept here, 45 bases in frame from base 1. Trimming removed 2 bases from V and 0 bases from J; the gene matches leave 5 bases unexplained.